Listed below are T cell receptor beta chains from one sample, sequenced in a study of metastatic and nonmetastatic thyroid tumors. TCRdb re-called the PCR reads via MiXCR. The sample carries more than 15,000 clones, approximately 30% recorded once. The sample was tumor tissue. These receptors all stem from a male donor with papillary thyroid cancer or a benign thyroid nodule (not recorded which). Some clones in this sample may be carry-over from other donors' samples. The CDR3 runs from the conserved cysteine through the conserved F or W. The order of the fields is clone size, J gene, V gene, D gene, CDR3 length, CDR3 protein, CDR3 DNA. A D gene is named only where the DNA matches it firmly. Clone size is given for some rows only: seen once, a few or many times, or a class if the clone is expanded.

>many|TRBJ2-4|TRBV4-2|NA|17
CASSQTLGSLTKNIQYF
TGTGCCAGCAGCCAGACGCTTGGGAGCTTAACCAAAAACATTCAGTACTTC
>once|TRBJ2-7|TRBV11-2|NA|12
CASGSRWDEQYF
TGTGCCAGCGGCTCTCGGTGGGACGAGCAGTACTTC
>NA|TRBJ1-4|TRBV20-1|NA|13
CSATEPSNEKLFF
TGCAGTGCCACCGAGCCATCTAATGAAAAACTGTTTTTT
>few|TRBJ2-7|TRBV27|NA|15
CASSRPTGLGYEQYF
TGTGCCAGCAGCCGACCCACAGGGTTGGGATACGAGCAGTACTTC
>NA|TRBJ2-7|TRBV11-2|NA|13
CASSLEMGGQQYF
TGTGCCAGCAGCTTAGAGATGGGGGGCCAGCAGTACTTC
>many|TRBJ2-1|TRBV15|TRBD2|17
CATRRAPGLAGPNEQFF
TGTGCCACCCGCAGAGCCCCTGGACTAGCGGGCCCCAATGAGCAGTTCTTC
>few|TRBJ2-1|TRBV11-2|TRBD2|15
CASREVGGPYNEQFF
TGTGCCAGCAGGGAAGTGGGAGGGCCCTACAATGAGCAGTTCTTC
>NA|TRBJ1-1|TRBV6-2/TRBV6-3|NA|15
CASSYKEGVNTEAFF
TGTGCCAGCAGTTACAAAGAGGGTGTGAACACTGAAGCTTTCTTT
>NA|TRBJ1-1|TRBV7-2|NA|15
CASSPLQAPNTEAFF
TGTGCCAGCAGCCCGTTACAGGCCCCGAACACTGAAGCTTTCTTT
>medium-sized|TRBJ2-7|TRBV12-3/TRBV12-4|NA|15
CASSFGGGTSYEQYF
TGTGCCAGCAGTTTCGGCGGCGGGACCTCCTACGAGCAGTACTTC
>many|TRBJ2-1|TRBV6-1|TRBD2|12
CASSRGDNEQFF
TGTGCCAGCAGCCGGGGGGACAATGAGCAGTTCTTC
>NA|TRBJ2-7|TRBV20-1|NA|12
CSARRTGLEQYF
TGCAGTGCTAGAAGGACGGGTTTAGAGCAGTACTTC
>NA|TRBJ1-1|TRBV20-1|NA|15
CSARDHGGLNPMAFF
TGCAGTGCTAGAGATCACGGGGGGCTTAACCCGATGGCTTTCTTT
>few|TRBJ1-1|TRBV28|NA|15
CASSPDRFMNTEAFF
TGTGCCAGCAGCCCGGACAGATTCATGAACACTGAAGCTTTCTTT
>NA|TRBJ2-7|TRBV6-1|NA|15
CASSHLGTQIYEQYF
TGTGCCAGCAGCCACCTTGGGACTCAAATCTACGAGCAGTACTTC
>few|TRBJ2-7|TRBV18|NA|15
CASSPSRSGAHEQYF
TGTGCCAGCTCACCAAGTAGATCGGGTGCCCACGAGCAGTACTTC
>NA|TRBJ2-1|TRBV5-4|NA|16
CASSWEGAEGYNEQFF
TGTGCCAGCAGCTGGGAGGGGGCTGAGGGCTACAATGAGCAGTTCTTC
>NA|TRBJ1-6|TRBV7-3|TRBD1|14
CASSRGDSNSPLHF
TGTGCCAGCTCCCGTGGGGACAGCAATTCACCCCTCCACTTT
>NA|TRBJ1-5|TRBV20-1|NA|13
CSAAAGDNQPQHF
TGCAGTGCTGCGGCAGGGGACAATCAGCCCCAGCATTTT
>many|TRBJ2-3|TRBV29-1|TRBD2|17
CSVPGLAYERGTDTQYF
TGCAGCGTCCCGGGACTAGCGTATGAGAGGGGTACAGATACGCAGTATTTT
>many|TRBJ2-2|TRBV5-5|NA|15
CASSLFWMHTGELFF
TGTGCCAGCAGCTTGTTCTGGATGCACACCGGGGAGCTGTTTTTT
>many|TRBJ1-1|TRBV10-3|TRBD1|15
CAISEGGQGDTEAFF
TGTGCCATCAGTGAGGGTGGACAGGGCGACACTGAAGCTTTCTTT
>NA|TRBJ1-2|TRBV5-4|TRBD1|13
CASSTTGMYGYTF
TGTGCCAGCAGCACGACAGGGATGTATGGCTACACCTTC